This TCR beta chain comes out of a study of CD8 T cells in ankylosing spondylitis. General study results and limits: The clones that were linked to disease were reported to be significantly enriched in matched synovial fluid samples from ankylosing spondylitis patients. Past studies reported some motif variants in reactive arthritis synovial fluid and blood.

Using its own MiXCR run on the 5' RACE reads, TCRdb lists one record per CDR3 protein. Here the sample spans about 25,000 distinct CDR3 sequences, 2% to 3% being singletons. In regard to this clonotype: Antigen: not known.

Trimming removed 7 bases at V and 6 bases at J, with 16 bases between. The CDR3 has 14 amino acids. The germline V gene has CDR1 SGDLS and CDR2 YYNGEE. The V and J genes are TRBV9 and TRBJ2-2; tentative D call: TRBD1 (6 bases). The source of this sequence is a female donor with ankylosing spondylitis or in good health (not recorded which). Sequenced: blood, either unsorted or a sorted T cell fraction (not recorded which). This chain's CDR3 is CASAGIGGPGELFF. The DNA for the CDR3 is TGTGCCAGCGCCGGGATAGGGGGTCCCGGGGAGCTGTTTTTT.